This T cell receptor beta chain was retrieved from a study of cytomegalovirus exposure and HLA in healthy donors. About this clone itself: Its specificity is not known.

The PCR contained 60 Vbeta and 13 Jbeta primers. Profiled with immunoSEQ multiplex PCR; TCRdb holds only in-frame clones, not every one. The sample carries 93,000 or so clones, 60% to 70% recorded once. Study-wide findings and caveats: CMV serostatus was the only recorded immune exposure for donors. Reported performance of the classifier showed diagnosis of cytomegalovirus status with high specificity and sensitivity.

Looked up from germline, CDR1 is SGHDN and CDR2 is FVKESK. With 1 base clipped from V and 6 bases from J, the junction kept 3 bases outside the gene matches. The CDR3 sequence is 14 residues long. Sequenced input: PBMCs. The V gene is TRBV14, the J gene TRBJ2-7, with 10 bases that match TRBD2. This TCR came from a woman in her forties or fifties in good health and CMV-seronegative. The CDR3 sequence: CASSQGLAGAEQYF. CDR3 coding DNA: TGTGCCAGCAGCCAAGGGCTAGCGGGAGCCGAGCAGTACTTC. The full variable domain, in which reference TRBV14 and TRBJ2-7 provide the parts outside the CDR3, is EAGVTQFPSHSVIEKGQTVTLRCDPISGHDNLYWYRRVMGKEIKFLLHFVKESKQDESGMPNNRFLAERTGGTYSTLKVQPAELEDSGVYFCASSQGLAGAEQYFGPGTRLTVT.